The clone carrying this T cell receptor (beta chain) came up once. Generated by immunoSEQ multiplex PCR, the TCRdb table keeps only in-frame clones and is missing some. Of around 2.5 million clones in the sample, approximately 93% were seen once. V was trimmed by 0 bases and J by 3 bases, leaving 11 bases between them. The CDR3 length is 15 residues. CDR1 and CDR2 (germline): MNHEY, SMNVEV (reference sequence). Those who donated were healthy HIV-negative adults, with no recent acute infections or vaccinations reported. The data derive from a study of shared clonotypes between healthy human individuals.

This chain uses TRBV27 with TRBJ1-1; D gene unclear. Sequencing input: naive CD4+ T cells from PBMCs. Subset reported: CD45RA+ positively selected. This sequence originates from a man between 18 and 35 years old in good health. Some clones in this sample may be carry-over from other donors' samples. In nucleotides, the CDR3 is TGTGCCAGCAGTTTATCCCCTGGAAGTTACACTGAAGCTTTCTTT. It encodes CASSLSPGSYTEAFF.